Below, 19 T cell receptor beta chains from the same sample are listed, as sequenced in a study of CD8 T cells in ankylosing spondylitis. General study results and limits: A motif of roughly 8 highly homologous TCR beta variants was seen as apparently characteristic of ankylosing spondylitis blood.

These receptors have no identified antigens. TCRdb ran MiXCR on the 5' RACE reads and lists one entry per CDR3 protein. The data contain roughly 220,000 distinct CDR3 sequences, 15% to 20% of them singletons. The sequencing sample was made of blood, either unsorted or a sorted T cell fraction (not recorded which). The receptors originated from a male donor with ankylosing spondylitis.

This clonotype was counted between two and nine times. The DNA for the CDR3 is TGCGCCAGTCATGGGGCGGGAGCGTACAATGAGCAGTTCTTC. Translating gives CASHGAGAYNEQFF. V is TRBV5-1 and J is TRBJ2-1; 7 bases match TRBD2. Germline-derived CDR1 and CDR2 are SGHRS and YFSETQ. The CDR3 spans 14 residues. V lost 8 bases, J lost 4 bases, and 9 bases stayed unmatched.

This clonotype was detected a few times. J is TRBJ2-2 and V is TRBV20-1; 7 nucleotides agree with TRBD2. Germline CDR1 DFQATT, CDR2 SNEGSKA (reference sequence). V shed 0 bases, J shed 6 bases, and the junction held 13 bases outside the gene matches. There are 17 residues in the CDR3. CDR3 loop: CSARDMDSGGRAGELFF. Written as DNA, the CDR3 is TGCAGTGCTAGAGATATGGATAGTGGGGGGAGGGCCGGGGAGCTGTTTTTT.

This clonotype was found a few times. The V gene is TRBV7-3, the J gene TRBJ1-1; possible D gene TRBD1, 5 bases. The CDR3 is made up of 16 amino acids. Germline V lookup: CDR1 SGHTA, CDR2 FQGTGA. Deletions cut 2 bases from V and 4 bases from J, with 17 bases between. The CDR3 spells CASSLYPLGDGTEAFF. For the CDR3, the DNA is TGTGCCAGCAGCTTATATCCCTTGGGGGATGGCACTGAAGCTTTCTTT.

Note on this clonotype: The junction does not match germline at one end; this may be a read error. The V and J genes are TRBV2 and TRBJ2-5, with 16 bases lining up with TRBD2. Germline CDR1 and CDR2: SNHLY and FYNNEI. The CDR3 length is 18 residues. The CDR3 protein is CACSPGLAGGSFQETQYF. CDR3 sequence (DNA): TGTGCCTGCAGTCCGGGACTAGCGGGGGGGTCATTTCAAGAGACCCAGTACTTC.

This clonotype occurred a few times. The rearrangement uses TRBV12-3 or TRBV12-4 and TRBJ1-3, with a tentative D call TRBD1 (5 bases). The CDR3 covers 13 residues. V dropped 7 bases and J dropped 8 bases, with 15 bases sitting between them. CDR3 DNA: TGTGCCAGCACCCCGGGCAGGGTGGACACCATATATTTT. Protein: CASTPGRVDTIYF.

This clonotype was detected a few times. CDR3 in DNA: TGTGCCAGCGGCAGACTAGCGGGAGAGACCCAGTACTTC. Its protein is CASGRLAGETQYF. This chain uses TRBV4-2 with TRBJ2-5; 10 positions match TRBD2. The germline gives CDR1 LGHNA, CDR2 YNFKEQ. The CDR3 has 13 residues. V lost 8 bases, J lost 4 bases, and 4 bases stayed unmatched.

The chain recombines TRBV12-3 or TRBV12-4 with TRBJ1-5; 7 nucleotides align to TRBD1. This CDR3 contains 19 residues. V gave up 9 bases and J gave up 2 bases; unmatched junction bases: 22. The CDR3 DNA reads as TGTGCCAGGCCTGGCACAGGGGAAAACGTTTGTTCGGGCAATCAGCCCCAGCATTTT. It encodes CARPGTGENVCSGNQPQHF.

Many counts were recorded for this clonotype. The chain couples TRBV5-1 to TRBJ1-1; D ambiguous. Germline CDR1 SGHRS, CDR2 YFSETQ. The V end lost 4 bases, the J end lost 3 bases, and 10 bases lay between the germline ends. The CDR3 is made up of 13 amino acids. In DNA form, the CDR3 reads TGCGCCAGCAGCCCGGGCCCGGACACTGAAGCTTTCTTT. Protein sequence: CASSPGPDTEAFF.

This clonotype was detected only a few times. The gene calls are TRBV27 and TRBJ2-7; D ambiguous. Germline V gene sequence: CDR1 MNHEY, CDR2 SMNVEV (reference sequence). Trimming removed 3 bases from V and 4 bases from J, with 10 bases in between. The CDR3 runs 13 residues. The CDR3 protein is CASSLGMRYEQYF. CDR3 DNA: TGTGCCAGCAGTTTGGGGATGAGATACGAGCAGTACTTC.

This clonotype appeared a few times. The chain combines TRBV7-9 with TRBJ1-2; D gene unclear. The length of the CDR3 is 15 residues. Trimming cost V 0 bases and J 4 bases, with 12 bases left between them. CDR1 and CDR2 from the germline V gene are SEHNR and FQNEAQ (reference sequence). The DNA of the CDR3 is TGTGCCAGCAGCTTAGCGGGCACCGAGCCCTATGGCTACACCTTC. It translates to CASSLAGTEPYGYTF.

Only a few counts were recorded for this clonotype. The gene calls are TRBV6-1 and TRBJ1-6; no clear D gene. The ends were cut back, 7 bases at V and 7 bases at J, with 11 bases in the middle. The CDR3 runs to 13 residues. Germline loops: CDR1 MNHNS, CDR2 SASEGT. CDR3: CASTGSLNSPLHF. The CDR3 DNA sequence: TGTGCCAGCACAGGATCTTTGAATTCACCCCTCCACTTT.

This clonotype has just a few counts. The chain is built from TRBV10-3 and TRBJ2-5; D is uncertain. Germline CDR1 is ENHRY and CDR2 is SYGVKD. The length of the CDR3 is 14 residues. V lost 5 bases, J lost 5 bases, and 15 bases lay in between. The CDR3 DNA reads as TGTGCCATCAGTCCATCGGGCGCCGTGGAGACCCAGTACTTC. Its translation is CAISPSGAVETQYF.

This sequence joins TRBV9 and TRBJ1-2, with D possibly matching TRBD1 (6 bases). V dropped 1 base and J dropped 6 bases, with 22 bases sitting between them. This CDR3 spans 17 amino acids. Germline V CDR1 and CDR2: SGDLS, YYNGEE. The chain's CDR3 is CASSVQGNMTGENGYTF. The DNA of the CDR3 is TGTGCCAGCAGCGTACAAGGGAACATGACAGGCGAGAATGGCTACACCTTC.

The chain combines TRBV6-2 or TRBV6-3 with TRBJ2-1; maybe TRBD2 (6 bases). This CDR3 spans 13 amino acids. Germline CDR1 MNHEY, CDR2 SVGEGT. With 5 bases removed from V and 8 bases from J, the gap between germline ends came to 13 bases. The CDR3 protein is CASSRGWLDEQFF. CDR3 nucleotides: TGTGCCAGCAGTCGGGGGTGGCTCGATGAGCAGTTCTTC.

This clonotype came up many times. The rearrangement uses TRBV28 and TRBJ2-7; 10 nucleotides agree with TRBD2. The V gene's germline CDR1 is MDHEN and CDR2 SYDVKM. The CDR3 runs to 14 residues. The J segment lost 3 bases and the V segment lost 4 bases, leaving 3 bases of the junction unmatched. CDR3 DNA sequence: TGTGCCAGCAGTTCTAGCGGGAGCTTCTACGAGCAGTACTTC. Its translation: CASSSSGSFYEQYF.

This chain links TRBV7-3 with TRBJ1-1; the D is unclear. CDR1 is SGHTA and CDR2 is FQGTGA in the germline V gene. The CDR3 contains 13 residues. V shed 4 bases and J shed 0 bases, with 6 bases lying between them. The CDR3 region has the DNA TGTGCCAGCAGCTGGGGAATGAACACTGAAGCTTTCTTT. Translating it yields CASSWGMNTEAFF. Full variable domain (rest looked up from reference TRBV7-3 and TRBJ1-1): GAGVSQTPSNKVTEKGKYVELRCDPISGHTALYWYRQSLGQGPEFLIYFQGTGAADDSGLPNDRFFAVRPEGSVSTLKIQRTERGDSAVYLCASSWGMNTEAFFGQGTRLTVV.

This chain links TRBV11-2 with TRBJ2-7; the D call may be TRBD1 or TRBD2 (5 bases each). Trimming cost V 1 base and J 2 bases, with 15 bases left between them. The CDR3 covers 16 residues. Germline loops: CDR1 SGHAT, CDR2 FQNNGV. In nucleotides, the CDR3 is TGTGCCAGCAGCTTAGGCCCGGCGTTGGGGGCCTACGAGCAGTACTTC. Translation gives CASSLGPALGAYEQYF. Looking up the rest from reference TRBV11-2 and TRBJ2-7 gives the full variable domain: EAGVAQSPRYKIIEKRQSVAFWCNPISGHATLYWYQQILGQGPKLLIQFQNNGVVDDSQLPKDRFSAERLKGVDSTLKIQPAKLEDSAVYLCASSLGPALGAYEQYFGPGTRLTVT.

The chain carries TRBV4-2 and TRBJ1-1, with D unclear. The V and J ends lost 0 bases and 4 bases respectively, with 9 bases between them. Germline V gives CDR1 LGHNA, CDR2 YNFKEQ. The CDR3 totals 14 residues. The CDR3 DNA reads TGTGCCAGCAGCCAAGATGACACTTCCACTGAAGCTTTCTTT. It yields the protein CASSQDDTSTEAFF.

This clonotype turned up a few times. CDR3 bases: TGCAGTGCTAGAGATATTAGCCTTGAGCAGTTCTTC. Its translation is CSARDISLEQFF. The rearrangement joins TRBV20-1 to TRBJ2-1, with D unresolved. The germline V and J ends were trimmed by 0 bases and 9 bases, with 9 bases remaining between them. The CDR3 extends over 12 amino acids. Germline CDR1 reads DFQATT; CDR2 reads SNEGSKA (reference sequence).